What follows describes a single TCR beta chain. This CDR3 spans 15 amino acids. V was pared by 2 bases and J by 5 bases, with 7 bases of the junction left unmatched. Germline V lookup: CDR1 MNHEY, CDR2 SVGAGI. The data belong to a study of Ad26.COV2.S vaccination and SARS-CoV-2 variants. Here immunoSEQ multiplex PCR was the method, and the copy in TCRdb shows in-frame clones only, minus some. In the table there are more than 400,000 clones, around 91% of which are singletons. Treatment in this sample: some 20 received Ad26.COV2.S at low or high dose, single or two shots; roughly 5 received placebo; per-sample allocation not given. The study sampled participants on day 63 after the first vaccine or placebo injection.

The material sequenced was peripheral blood, taken in a trial of Ad26.COV2.S vaccine versus placebo. The V call is TRBV6-5, the J call TRBJ2-7; 9 positions match TRBD2. This clonotype was sampled from a person aged 18-60 years who received the Ad26.COV2.S COVID-19 vaccine or a placebo. The DNA of the CDR3 is TGTGCCAGCAGTTACGTGGCTAGCGGGATGCACGAGCAGTACTTC. Residues: CASSYVASGMHEQYF.